Presented here are 25 T cell receptor beta chains from one specimen sequenced in a study of blood T cell repertoires in COVID-19. Sequenced by immunoSEQ multiplex PCR; TCRdb stores in-frame clones only, minus some. The sample has roughly 260,000 clones; more than 75% are singletons. Sequenced input: peripheral blood. The receptors here all came from a woman between 45 and 65 years old with acute or convalescent COVID-19.

This clone was recorded only once. The gene calls are TRBV29-1 and TRBJ2-1; D may be TRBD1 (6 bases). Looked up from germline, CDR1 is SQVTM and CDR2 is ANQGSEA. The CDR3 sequence is 12 residues long. Trimming pared 6 bases from V and 5 bases from J, leaving 11 bases between. The CDR3 loop is CSVAQGNNEQFF. Here the CDR3 DNA reads TGCAGCGTCGCACAGGGAAACAATGAGCAGTTCTTC.

V usage is TRBV4-3 and J usage is TRBJ1-2; D possibly corresponds to TRBD1 (5 bases). This CDR3 contains 14 residues. Per germline, CDR1 LGHNA and CDR2 YSLEER. Trimming stripped 0 bases from V and 4 bases from J, with 9 bases between. This CDR3 is CASSQDRGGYGYTF. DNA of the CDR3: TGCGCCAGCAGCCAAGATCGGGGGGGCTATGGCTACACCTTC.

This clone was seen once. Distinct nucleotide sequences in the sample also encode this CDR3. The gene calls are TRBV29-1 and TRBJ2-7; 7 nucleotides match TRBD1. This CDR3 contains 13 residues. CDR1 and CDR2 from the germline V gene are SQVTM and ANQGSEA. The trim removed 6 bases at V and 0 bases at J, leaving 5 bases unmatched. Here the CDR3 reads CSVRQGSSYEQYF. The CDR3 region has the DNA TGCAGCGTACGACAGGGAAGCTCCTACGAGCAGTACTTC.

This clone showed up just a few times. The chain couples TRBV6-6 to TRBJ1-2, with 8 bases that match TRBD1. The V gene end was trimmed by 7 bases and the J gene end by 5 bases; junction bases not matched to a gene: 6. The germline gives CDR1 MNHNY, CDR2 SVGAGI (reference sequence). This CDR3 comprises 13 residues. For the CDR3, the DNA is TGTGCCAGCACCGGGAGACAGGGGTATGGCTACACCTTC. Translating it yields CASTGRQGYGYTF.

The table lists this clone with a count of one. The chain couples TRBV7-2 to TRBJ2-7; 8 bases are a match to TRBD2. Unmatched junction bases numbered 8, after V lost 6 bases and J lost 1 base. The CDR3 consists of 15 residues. CDR1 SGHTA and CDR2 FQGNSA come from the germline V gene. The CDR3: CASSSREGWSYEQYF. The CDR3 nucleotides are TGTGCCAGCAGTAGTCGGGAGGGTTGGTCCTACGAGCAGTACTTC.

For this clone: At the DNA level, this CDR3 is encoded by other sequences in the same sample as well. The chain has TRBV5-1 and TRBJ2-7; the D gene is possibly TRBD2 (7 bases). The CDR3 extends over 15 amino acids. Trimming left V 0 bases short and J 4 bases short, with 14 bases between. Germline V CDR1 and CDR2: SGHRS, YFSETQ. CDR3 in amino acids: CASSLEGGSLYEQYF. CDR3 nucleotides: TGCGCCAGCAGCTTGGAGGGGGGGTCCCTGTACGAGCAGTACTTC.

V gene TRBV6-2 or TRBV6-3 combines with J gene TRBJ1-2, with 8 nucleotides matching TRBD1. Germline assignment: CDR1 MNHEY and CDR2 SVGEGT. The CDR3 runs to 12 residues. The junction had 1 base not matched to a gene; V was cut back by 5 bases and J by 5 bases. The CDR3 DNA follows: TGTGCCAGCAGTCGGACAGGGTATGGCTACACCTTC. This sequence encodes CASSRTGYGYTF.

The V and J genes are TRBV27 and TRBJ2-3, with 9 bases lining up with TRBD1. This CDR3 comprises 15 residues. The ends lost 5 bases at V and 4 bases at J; junction bases unmatched: 7. Per the germline V gene, CDR1 is MNHEY and CDR2 is SMNVEV (reference sequence). The CDR3 region has the DNA TGTGCCAGCAGTGGTGGACAGGGGACGTCAGATACGCAGTATTTT. Translating it yields CASSGGQGTSDTQYF.

The chain joins TRBV10-3 to TRBJ2-3, with 10 bases aligning to TRBD1. Losses at the gene ends were 9 bases for V and 3 bases for J; bases not matched to a gene: 9. Germline V gene sequence: CDR1 ENHRY, CDR2 SYGVKD. This CDR3 has 15 amino acids. The CDR3 sequence is CAMGPGQGGTDTQYF. The CDR3 bases are TGTGCCATGGGGCCCGGACAGGGGGGGACAGATACGCAGTATTTT.

The chain combines TRBV6-6 with TRBJ1-2; maybe TRBD1 (6 bases). Germline assignment: CDR1 MNHNY and CDR2 SVGAGI (reference sequence). The germline V and J ends were trimmed by 5 bases and 1 base, with 14 bases remaining between them. CDR3 length: 15 amino acids. The CDR3 protein is CASSRGQSRNYGYTF. The CDR3 DNA reads as TGTGCCAGCAGTCGCGGACAGAGCCGTAACTATGGCTACACCTTC.

CDR3 bases: TGCGCCAGCAGCTTGGTAGCAGGGACGAACACCGGGGAGCTGTTTTTT. It codes for CASSLVAGTNTGELFF. V is TRBV5-1 and J is TRBJ2-2; D is possibly TRBD1 (5 bases). The CDR3 length is 16 residues. The V gene lost 0 bases and the J gene lost 0 bases, with 9 bases spanning the gap. CDR1 and CDR2 (germline): SGHRS, YFSETQ.

This sequence joins TRBV28 and TRBJ2-1; TRBD1 aligns across 8 bases. The CDR3 sequence is 15 residues long. The V gene end was trimmed by 6 bases and the J gene end by 3 bases; junction bases not matched to a gene: 7. CDR1 and CDR2 (germline): MDHEN, SYDVKM. CDR3: CASSPGTGRYNEQFF. The CDR3 DNA sequence: TGTGCCAGCAGCCCCGGGACAGGCCGCTACAATGAGCAGTTCTTC.

CDR3 sequence (DNA): TGCACCAGCAGCCAAGATCCTAGCGCCTCCTACAATGAGCAGTTCTTC. Its translation is CTSSQDPSASYNEQFF. The V gene is TRBV1, the J gene TRBJ2-1; the D call of TRBD2 is as the table states it, not checked on the DNA. TRBV1 is annotated as a pseudogene. The CDR3 is 16 residues long.

The chain joins TRBV5-1 to TRBJ1-1, with TRBD1 matching 11 bases. The V gene end was trimmed by 3 bases and the J gene end by 4 bases; junction bases not matched to a gene: 5. CDR1 is SGHRS, CDR2 YFSETQ, per germline. The length of the CDR3 is 15 residues. The CDR3 sequence: CASSWTGGAGTEAFF. The CDR3 coding sequence is TGCGCCAGCAGCTGGACAGGGGGCGCGGGCACTGAAGCTTTCTTT.

The CDR3 DNA is TGCAGCGCTGCCGGAGGGGAGGAGACCCAGTACTTC. Protein product: CSAAGGEETQYF. The rearrangement links TRBV29-1 to TRBJ2-5; D is perhaps TRBD2 (6 bases). The V end lost 7 bases, the J end lost 5 bases, and 14 bases lay between the germline ends. There are 12 residues in the CDR3. Germline values: CDR1 SQVTM, CDR2 ANQGSEA. The entire variable domain, with the rest obtained from reference TRBV29-1 and TRBJ2-5, is as follows: SAVISQKPSRDICQRGTSLTIQCQVDSQVTMMFWYRQQPGQSLTLIATANQGSEATYESGFVIDKFPISRPNLTFSTLTVSNMSPEDSSIYLCSAAGGEETQYFGPGTRLLVL.

This clone was observed once. This chain links TRBV15 with TRBJ1-1; 9 positions match TRBD1. Trimming at V came to 0 bases and at J to 10 bases, leaving 3 bases not matched to a gene. CDR3 length: 13 amino acids. Per germline, CDR1 LNHNV and CDR2 YYDKDF (reference sequence). CDR3 in amino acids: CATSRDQQGAAFF. CDR3 DNA sequence: TGTGCCACCAGCAGAGATCAACAGGGGGCAGCTTTCTTT. The complete variable domain, with remaining parts taken from reference TRBV15 and TRBJ1-1, reads DAMVIQNPRYQVTQFGKPVTLSCSQTLNHNVMYWYQQKSSQAPKLLFHYYDKDFNNEADTPDNFQSRRPNTSFCFLDIRSPGLGDTAMYLCATSRDQQGAAFFGQGTRLTVV.

The chain has TRBV5-1 and TRBJ2-7, with 8 bases matching TRBD1. This CDR3 has 16 amino acids. V gave up 1 base and J gave up 0 bases; unmatched junction bases: 6. Germline V gene sequence: CDR1 SGHRS, CDR2 YFSETQ. The CDR3 coding sequence is TGCGCCAGCAGCTTGCCGGGACAGGATTACTCCTACGAGCAGTACTTC. Translated, it gives CASSLPGQDYSYEQYF.

The chain recombines TRBV5-1 with TRBJ2-5; 10 bases line up with TRBD1. Looked up from germline, CDR1 is SGHRS and CDR2 is YFSETQ. Unmatched junction bases numbered 2, after V lost 4 bases and J lost 2 bases. This CDR3 region has 14 residues. The CDR3 sequence: CASSVDRGQETQYF. In DNA form, the CDR3 reads TGCGCCAGCAGCGTGGACAGGGGGCAAGAGACCCAGTACTTC.

This clone was seen a handful of times. The rearrangement uses TRBV6-2 or TRBV6-3 and TRBJ2-5; TRBD2 matches at 7 bases. CDR3 size: 13 residues. Per germline, CDR1 MNHEY and CDR2 SVGEGT. V shed 6 bases, J shed 5 bases, and the junction held 6 bases outside the gene matches. The CDR3 region has the DNA TGTGCCAGCAGCCCCCACGGGGGGGAGACCCAGTACTTC. Translated, it gives CASSPHGGETQYF.

V usage is TRBV28 and J usage is TRBJ1-6, with 12 positions matching TRBD1. With V trimmed by 6 bases and J by 10 bases, 4 bases remained unmatched. Looked up from germline, CDR1 is MDHEN and CDR2 is SYDVKM. The CDR3 spans 14 residues. In DNA form, the CDR3 reads TGTGCCAGCAGCGAGGGACAGGGGGCCTCACCCCTCCACTTT. It codes for CASSEGQGASPLHF.

CDR3 sequence reads: CASSFLGGRADTGELFF. CDR3 DNA: TGTGCCAGCAGTTTTCTTGGCGGGAGGGCCGACACCGGGGAGCTGTTTTTT. The chain recombines TRBV28 with TRBJ2-2; TRBD2 matches at 9 bases. The germline gives CDR1 MDHEN, CDR2 SYDVKM. Trimming cost V 3 bases and J 3 bases; bases outside gene matches: 8. This CDR3 region has 17 residues. Full variable domain (missing parts from reference TRBV28 and TRBJ2-2): DVKVTQSSRYLVKRTGEKVFLECVQDMDHENMFWYRQDPGLGLRLIYFSYDVKMKEKGDIPEGYSVSREKKERFSLILESASTNQTSMYLCASSFLGGRADTGELFFGEGSRLTVL.

V is TRBV30 and J is TRBJ1-1; 8 bases fit TRBD1. CDR1 GTSNPN and CDR2 SVGIG come from the germline V gene (reference sequence). J gave up 3 bases and V 3 bases, and 9 bases lay outside the gene matches. The CDR3 length is 15 residues. CDR3: CAWRRPRGLYTEAFF. In nucleotides, the CDR3 is TGTGCCTGGAGAAGGCCCAGGGGGCTATACACTGAAGCTTTCTTT.

V is TRBV7-3 and J is TRBJ2-3; 8 bases are a match to TRBD1. J was trimmed by 1 base and V by 5 bases; bases with no gene match: 5. The CDR3 length is 15 residues. Germline loops: CDR1 SGHTA, CDR2 FQGTGA. The CDR3 DNA reads TGTGCCAGCAGCCCAGGGGGCCGGGGCACAGATACGCAGTATTTT. Amino acid sequence: CASSPGGRGTDTQYF.

The chain recombines TRBV24-1 with TRBJ2-2, with D perhaps TRBD2 (6 bases). The V end lost 3 bases, the J end lost 6 bases, and 16 bases lay between the germline ends. The germline V gene encodes CDR1 KGHDR and CDR2 SFDVKD. The CDR3 is made up of 16 amino acids. In nucleotides, the CDR3 is TGTGCCACCAGTGATCCTGACCCCCGACTAGCCGGGGAGCTGTTTTTT. Its translation: CATSDPDPRLAGELFF.

The chain employs TRBV9 and TRBJ2-3; D is undetermined. The CDR3 has 14 amino acids. The germline V gene encodes CDR1 SGDLS and CDR2 YYNGEE. Trimming pared 0 bases from V and 1 base from J, leaving 6 bases between. CDR3 region: CASSVGEGTDTQYF. In DNA form, the CDR3 reads TGTGCCAGCAGCGTAGGAGAAGGCACAGATACGCAGTATTTT. The full variable domain, its missing parts supplied by reference TRBV9 and TRBJ2-3, is DSGVTQTPKHLITATGQRVTLRCSPRSGDLSVYWYQQSLDQGLQFLIQYYNGEERAKGNILERFSAQQFPDLHSELNLSSLELGDSALYFCASSVGEGTDTQYFGPGTRLTVL.